This T cell receptor beta chain was sequenced in a study of T cell responses to AZD1222 COVID-19 vaccine. Study-wide points: Spike-specific TCR breadth and depth grew following two AZD1222 doses. Dominant at 160-218 and 743-854, vaccine-associated CD4 TCRs also spanned spike.

Generated by immunoSEQ multiplex PCR, the TCRdb table keeps only in-frame clones and is missing some. The sample has more than 65,000 clones, 70% to 90% seen once. Second-dose schedules of about 4 or about 12 weeks were combined. This clone is a singleton in its sample. The target antigen is unknown. Trimming left V 2 bases short and J 3 bases short, with 11 bases between. Germline V gene sequence: CDR1 SNHLY, CDR2 FYNNEI. The CDR3 length is 15 residues. The starting material was peripheral blood, obtained 28 days after the second AZD1222 dose. The chain recombines TRBV2 with TRBJ1-3, with D possibly being TRBD1 (6 bases). The sequence was collected from an adult who received the AZD1222 COVID-19 vaccine. CDR3 DNA: TGTGCCAGCAGTGAACCGACAGGCGGTGGAAACACCATATATTTT. This codes for CASSEPTGGGNTIYF.